Described below is a single T cell receptor (beta chain) sequence and its context. No antigen is known for it. The ends were cut back, 4 bases at V and 1 base at J, with 16 bases in the middle. CDR1 SGHVS and CDR2 FQNEAQ come from the germline V gene. This CDR3 contains 16 residues. TCRdb keeps only in-frame clones here, not all; method: immunoSEQ multiplex PCR. The sample includes about 80,000 clones, more than 75% of them seen just once. This sample was taken from a study of OX40 agonist ivuxolimab in advanced cancers. The wider study: A history of anti-PD-1, anti-PD-L1 or anti-CTLA-4 therapy was acceptable, and approximately 41% had some.

Notes on the study in general: Nonresponders, in some cases, also had low normalized T-cell clonal expansion. Averaged across samples, CD8+ T cells carried more expanded clones than CD4+ did. The antigen specificity of the peripheral T cells (those that were expanded) was not determined.

The chain carries TRBV7-8 and TRBJ1-1, with D tentatively TRBD1 (5 bases). The source material was CD4+ or CD8+ T cells sorted from blood, sampled in a trial of the OX40 agonist ivuxolimab. The clonotype was recovered from an adult with an advanced solid tumor such as melanoma, head and neck, liver or kidney cancer. The CDR3 coding sequence is TGTGCCAGCAGCTCCCGGTCGCGGGGCACGAACACTGAAGCTTTCTTT. As protein: CASSSRSRGTNTEAFF.